The entry that follows covers one T cell receptor beta chain sequence. This sample is drawn from a study of T cell responses to AZD1222 COVID-19 vaccine. Profiled with immunoSEQ multiplex PCR; TCRdb holds only in-frame clones, not every one. This table holds over 150,000 clones, around nine tenths found once. The sequence was obtained from an adult in good health. The starting material was peripheral blood, obtained on day 0 of AZD1222 vaccination.

This CDR3 is CASRGLINQPQHF. For the CDR3, the DNA is TGTGCCAGCAGGGGACTAATCAATCAGCCCCAGCATTTT. The chain has TRBV2 and TRBJ1-5; D is perhaps TRBD1 (5 bases). Germline CDR1 and CDR2: SNHLY and FYNNEI. Trimming removed 6 bases from V and 3 bases from J, with 9 bases in between. This CDR3 has 13 residues.